This entry concerns a single TCR beta chain. Its antigen is not known. A read error may account for a junction end that differs from germline. This entry belongs to a study of T cell repertoires in cytomegalovirus infection. As for the study in general: Shared public TCR beta signatures pointed to both CMV infection and a matching HLA type. Study-wide findings and caveats: CMV carriers having the relevant HLA were flagged by cumulative public TCR beta family frequency.

Each CDR3 protein gets one entry after TCRdb re-called the reads with MiXCR. The sample has some 800,000 distinct CDR3 sequences; 32% are singletons. This CDR3 has 13 residues. CDR1 SGHKS and CDR2 YYEKEE come from the germline V gene (reference sequence). The sequence was obtained from a human donor in good health (CMV status not recorded). Some clones in this sample may be carry-over from other donors' samples. The chain uses TRBV5-5 and TRBJ2-1; D is ambiguous. The material sequenced was cultured CD8+ T cells from PBMCs, taken from culture after CMV antigen stimulation. The CDR3 nucleotides are TGTGCCAGCAGCTTGGAAGTCATGGATGAACAGTTCTTC. Its protein is CASSLEVMDEQFF.